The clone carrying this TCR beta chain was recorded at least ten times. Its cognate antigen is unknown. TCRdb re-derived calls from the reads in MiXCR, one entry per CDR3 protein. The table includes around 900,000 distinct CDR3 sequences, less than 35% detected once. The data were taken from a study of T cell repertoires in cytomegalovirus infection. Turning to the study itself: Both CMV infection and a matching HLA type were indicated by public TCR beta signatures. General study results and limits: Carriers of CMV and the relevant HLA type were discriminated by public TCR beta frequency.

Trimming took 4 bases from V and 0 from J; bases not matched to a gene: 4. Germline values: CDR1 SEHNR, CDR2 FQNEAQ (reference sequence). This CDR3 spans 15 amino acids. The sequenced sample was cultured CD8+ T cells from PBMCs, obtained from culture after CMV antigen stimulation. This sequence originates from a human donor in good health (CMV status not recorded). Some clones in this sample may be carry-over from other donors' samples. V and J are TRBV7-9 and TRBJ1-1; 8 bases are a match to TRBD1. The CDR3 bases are TGTGCCAGCAGCTCACAGGGGGATCTGAACACTGAAGCTTTCTTT. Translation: CASSSQGDLNTEAFF. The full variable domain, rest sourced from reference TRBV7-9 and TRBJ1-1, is DTGVSQNPRHKITKRGQNVTFRCDPISEHNRLYWYRQTLGQGPEFLTYFQNEAQLEKSRLLSDRFSAERPKGSFSTLEIQRTEQGDSAMYLCASSSQGDLNTEAFFGQGTRLTVV.